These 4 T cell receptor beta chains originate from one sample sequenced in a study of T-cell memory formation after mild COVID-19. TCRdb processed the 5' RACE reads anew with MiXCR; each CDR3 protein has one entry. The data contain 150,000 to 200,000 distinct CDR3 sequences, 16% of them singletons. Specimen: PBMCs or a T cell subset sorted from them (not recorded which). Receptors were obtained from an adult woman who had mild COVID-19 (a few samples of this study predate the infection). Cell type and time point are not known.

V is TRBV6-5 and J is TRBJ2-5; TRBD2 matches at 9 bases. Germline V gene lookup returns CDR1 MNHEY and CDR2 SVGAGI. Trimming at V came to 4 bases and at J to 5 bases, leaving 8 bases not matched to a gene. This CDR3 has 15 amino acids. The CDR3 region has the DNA TGTGCCAGCAGTTTCGCGGGAGGGCCGGAGGAGACCCAGTACTTC. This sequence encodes CASSFAGGPEETQYF.

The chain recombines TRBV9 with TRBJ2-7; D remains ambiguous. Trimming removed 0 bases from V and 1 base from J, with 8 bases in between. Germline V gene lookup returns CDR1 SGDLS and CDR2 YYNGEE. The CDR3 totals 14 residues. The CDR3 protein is CASSVGVGSYEQYF. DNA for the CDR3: TGTGCCAGCAGCGTAGGCGTAGGGTCCTACGAGCAGTACTTC. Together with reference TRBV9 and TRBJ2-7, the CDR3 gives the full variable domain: DSGVTQTPKHLITATGQRVTLRCSPRSGDLSVYWYQQSLDQGLQFLIQYYNGEERAKGNILERFSAQQFPDLHSELNLSSLELGDSALYFCASSVGVGSYEQYFGPGTRLTVT.

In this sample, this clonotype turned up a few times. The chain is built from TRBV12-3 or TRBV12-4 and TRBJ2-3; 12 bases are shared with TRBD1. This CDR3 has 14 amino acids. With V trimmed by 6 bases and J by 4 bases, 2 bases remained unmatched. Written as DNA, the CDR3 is TGTGCCAGCAGGGGACAGGGGGCAGCAGATACGCAGTATTTT. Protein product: CASRGQGAADTQYF.

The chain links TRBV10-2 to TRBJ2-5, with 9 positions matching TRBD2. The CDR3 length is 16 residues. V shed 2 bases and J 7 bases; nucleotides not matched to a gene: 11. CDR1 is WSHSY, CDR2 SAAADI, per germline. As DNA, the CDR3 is TGCGCCAGCAGTGAGATCCCTAGCGGGGTTCAGGGGACCCAGTACTTC. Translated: CASSEIPSGVQGTQYF.